This entry lists 27 T cell receptor beta chains sequenced from one sample in a study of T-cell reconstitution after alpha-beta-depleted transplantation in children. The TCRbeta library was prepared with unique molecular identifiers. TCRdb fed the PCR reads into MiXCR, producing one record per CDR3 protein. The repertoire holds a few hundred thousand distinct CDR3 sequences, with 25% to 30% as singletons. The sequenced sample was PBMCs, obtained before TCRalphabeta/CD19-depleted stem cell transplant. All receptors derive from a boy in the first two years of life with Wiskott-Aldrich syndrome, due to receive a stem cell transplant.

This clonotype was seen a few times. The chain recombines TRBV15 with TRBJ2-4; D remains ambiguous. V lost 1 base and J 0 bases, leaving 10 bases between the germline ends. There are 16 residues in the CDR3. Germline V CDR1 and CDR2: LNHNV, YYDKDF (reference sequence). The CDR3 DNA follows: TGTGCCACCAGCAGAGGGGTGGCAGGAGCCAAAAACATTCAGTACTTC. This encodes CATSRGVAGAKNIQYF.

This clonotype was recorded a few times. One junction end does not reproduce the germline sequence, and a read error may be involved. The chain joins TRBV4-2 to TRBJ2-6; 8 bases are a match to TRBD1. The CDR3 runs to 17 residues. Germline V CDR1 and CDR2: LGHNA, YNFKEQ. The CDR3 reads CASSLGQGNSGANGLTF. The CDR3 DNA sequence: TGTGCCAGCAGCCTAGGACAGGGCAACTCTGGGGCCAACGGCCTGACTTTC.

There are a few counts of this clonotype. This chain connects TRBV10-3 to TRBJ2-1; 11 positions match TRBD1. Trimming at V came to 0 bases and at J to 8 bases, leaving 9 bases not matched to a gene. The CDR3 contains 17 residues. Germline V lookup: CDR1 ENHRY, CDR2 SYGVKD. Here the CDR3 DNA reads TGTGCCATCAGTGAGTCGATGCCGGGACAGGGGGACCATGAGCAGTTCTTC. Residues: CAISESMPGQGDHEQFF.

This clonotype turned up a few times. V is TRBV20-1 and J is TRBJ2-3; no firm D call. Trimming cost V 4 bases and J 2 bases, with 10 bases left between them. The length of the CDR3 is 13 residues. The germline V gene encodes CDR1 DFQATT and CDR2 SNEGSKA (reference sequence). Written as DNA, the CDR3 is TGCAGTGCTATATCAGTGATCACAGATACGCAGTATTTT. Its translation is CSAISVITDTQYF.

The chain employs TRBV7-6 and TRBJ2-5; D ambiguous. Trimming shortened V by 8 bases and J by 4 bases, and 14 bases separated the two germline ends. Germline loops: CDR1 SGHVS, CDR2 FNYEAQ. This CDR3 has 13 residues. The CDR3 is CASGHGVGETQYF. In DNA form, the CDR3 reads TGTGCCAGCGGCCATGGGGTGGGAGAGACCCAGTACTTC.

This clonotype came up a few times. The V gene is TRBV5-1, the J gene TRBJ1-3, with a weak D call TRBD1 (5 bases). Trimming cost V 4 bases and J 4 bases, with 12 bases left between them. Germline-derived CDR1 and CDR2 are SGHRS and YFSETQ. CDR3 length equals 14 residues. In DNA form, the CDR3 reads TGCGCCAGCAGCGAAGGGGCGTCCGGAAACACCATATATTTT. It is translated as CASSEGASGNTIYF.

This clonotype turned up a few times. This chain uses TRBV28 with TRBJ2-7; TRBD1 is a possible D gene (5 bases). Deletions cut 6 bases from V and 5 bases from J, with 11 bases between. Per the germline V gene, CDR1 is MDHEN and CDR2 is SYDVKM. CDR3 length: 12 amino acids. CDR3 in DNA: TGTGCCAGCAGCTCAGGGATCCACGAGCAGTACTTC. Protein product: CASSSGIHEQYF.

The rearrangement uses TRBV29-1 and TRBJ2-5; maybe TRBD1 (6 bases). V was trimmed by 7 bases and J by 0 bases, leaving 18 bases between them. Per germline, CDR1 SQVTM and CDR2 ANQGSEA. There are 15 residues in the CDR3. The CDR3 is CSARGGPSYQETQYF. DNA of the CDR3: TGCAGCGCCCGAGGGGGTCCCTCGTACCAAGAGACCCAGTACTTC. Full variable domain (rest looked up from reference TRBV29-1 and TRBJ2-5): SAVISQKPSRDICQRGTSLTIQCQVDSQVTMMFWYRQQPGQSLTLIATANQGSEATYESGFVIDKFPISRPNLTFSTLTVSNMSPEDSSIYLCSARGGPSYQETQYFGPGTRLLVL.

This clonotype was recorded at least ten times. V gene TRBV6-1 combines with J gene TRBJ2-6; unclear D gene. The CDR3 has 14 residues. The germline V gene has CDR1 MNHNS and CDR2 SASEGT. The ends were cut back, 6 bases at V and 2 bases at J, with 8 bases in the middle. The CDR3 region has the DNA TGTGCCAGCAGATTCATGACTGGGGCCAACGTCCTGACTTTC. Its translation: CASRFMTGANVLTF.

The sample holds a few counts of this clonotype. This chain connects TRBV29-1 to TRBJ1-4; 11 positions match TRBD1. V shed 0 bases and J 7 bases; nucleotides not matched to a gene: 4. Germline loops: CDR1 SQVTM, CDR2 ANQGSEA. The length of the CDR3 is 15 residues. The CDR3 protein is CSVEDFGTGGEKLFF. In DNA form, the CDR3 reads TGCAGCGTTGAAGATTTCGGGACAGGGGGTGAAAAACTGTTTTTT.

The chain carries TRBV11-2 and TRBJ2-1; 12 bases are a match to TRBD2. Germline V CDR1 and CDR2: SGHAT, FQNNGV. The CDR3 covers 14 residues. The ends lost 2 bases at V and 13 bases at J; junction bases unmatched: 6. CDR3 sequence (DNA): TGTGCCAGCAGCTTACCGACTAGCGGGAGCACCCAGTTCTTC. Translated, it gives CASSLPTSGSTQFF.

The V and J genes are TRBV24-1 and TRBJ2-1; 10 positions match TRBD1. V shed 1 base and J 7 bases; nucleotides not matched to a gene: 6. The germline CDR1 and CDR2 sequences are KGHDR and SFDVKD. CDR3 size: 16 residues. This CDR3 reads CATSDFGQGGSNEQFF. CDR3 nucleotides: TGTGCCACCAGTGATTTCGGACAGGGGGGAAGTAATGAGCAGTTCTTC.

This chain links TRBV21-1 with TRBJ2-1. TRBV21-1 is a pseudogene locus. This CDR3 is built from 15 residues. This chain's CDR3 is CASSKDPRKYNEQFF. DNA for the CDR3: TGTGCCAGCAGCAAAGACCCCAGGAAATACAATGAGCAGTTCTTC.

The chain has TRBV5-1 and TRBJ1-2; unclear D gene. CDR1 is SGHRS, CDR2 YFSETQ, per germline. This CDR3 has 12 amino acids. V was clipped by 4 bases and J by 7 bases, with 11 bases between them. Here the CDR3 DNA reads TGCGCCAGCAGCGAGCCGGGTCCTGGCTACACCTTC. Translated, it gives CASSEPGPGYTF.

This chain uses TRBV21-1 with TRBJ1-3. TRBV21-1 is recorded as a pseudogene. The CDR3 sequence is 18 residues long. This CDR3 reads CASSKVRGLRSSGNTIYF. CDR3 DNA sequence: TGTGCCAGCAGCAAAGTGAGGGGACTGCGGAGCTCTGGAAACACCATATATTTT.

V usage is TRBV5-8 and J usage is TRBJ2-3, with D possibly TRBD2 on 6 matching bases. Per the germline V gene, CDR1 is SGHTS and CDR2 is YDEGEE. The ends were cut back, 7 bases at V and 2 bases at J, with 20 bases in the middle. CDR3 length equals 16 residues. The CDR3 region is CASLSPGAGFTDTQYF. The CDR3 DNA reads as TGTGCCAGCTTGTCCCCCGGGGCGGGATTCACAGATACGCAGTATTTT.

This chain joins TRBV12-3 or TRBV12-4 and TRBJ2-5; D uncertain. CDR3 length: 13 residues. Trimming removed 7 bases from V and 0 bases from J, with 9 bases in between. CDR3 in DNA: TGTGCCAGCACTTTCCGGTACCAAGAGACCCAGTACTTC. Protein product: CASTFRYQETQYF.

This clonotype was seen more than once but under ten times. This chain links TRBV29-1 with TRBJ2-3; D gene ambiguous. The V gene lost 4 bases and the J gene lost 3 bases, with 11 bases spanning the gap. The germline V gene has CDR1 SQVTM and CDR2 ANQGSEA. This CDR3 contains 13 residues. CDR3 residues: CSVGSVLTDTQYF. The CDR3 nucleotides read TGCAGCGTTGGGAGCGTTTTGACAGATACGCAGTATTTT.

This clonotype was observed a few times. The chain links TRBV6-2 or TRBV6-3 to TRBJ2-1; 14 nucleotides agree with TRBD2. J lost 7 bases, V lost 7 bases, and 9 bases had no gene match. The CDR3 spans 16 residues. Germline loops: CDR1 MNHEY, CDR2 SVGEGT. CDR3 sequence: CASNRAGTSGSNEQFF. The CDR3 DNA reads as TGTGCCAGCAATCGAGCCGGGACTAGCGGGAGTAATGAGCAGTTCTTC.

This chain links TRBV20-1 with TRBJ1-5; 8 nucleotides line up with TRBD1. Germline-derived CDR1 and CDR2 are DFQATT and SNEGSKA (reference sequence). This CDR3 has 13 residues. Losses at the gene ends were 6 bases for V and 5 bases for J; bases not matched to a gene: 6. CDR3 in DNA: TGCAGTGCCCAGACAGGGGAGGATCAGCCCCAGCATTTT. This gives the protein CSAQTGEDQPQHF.

V usage is TRBV5-1 and J usage is TRBJ2-1; D perhaps matches TRBD2 (5 bases). The germline V gene encodes CDR1 SGHRS and CDR2 YFSETQ. The CDR3 has 14 residues. The ends were cut back, 2 bases at V and 4 bases at J, with 10 bases in the middle. CDR3 in DNA: TGCGCCAGCAGCTTCGAGACTACATACAATGAGCAGTTCTTC. Its protein is CASSFETTYNEQFF.

The CDR3 coding sequence is TGCAGTGCTATCCTCTTGGGCGCTGGGGCCAACGTCCTGACTTTC. Translation: CSAILLGAGANVLTF. This chain uses TRBV20-1 with TRBJ2-6; D unresolved. V was pared by 4 bases and J by 2 bases, with 12 bases between. Looked up from germline, CDR1 is DFQATT and CDR2 is SNEGSKA (reference sequence). The CDR3 runs 15 residues.

The chain joins TRBV20-1 to TRBJ2-5, with 8 bases that match TRBD2. Germline V gene sequence: CDR1 DFQATT, CDR2 SNEGSKA (reference sequence). The V segment lost 3 bases and the J segment 4 bases; nucleotides outside the gene matches: 13. The CDR3 consists of 16 residues. The CDR3: CSASLGSGGRGETQYF. Written as DNA, the CDR3 is TGCAGTGCTAGCTTAGGATCGGGAGGGCGGGGAGAGACCCAGTACTTC.

This clonotype showed up just a few times. The genes are TRBV5-1 and TRBJ1-6, with D perhaps matching TRBD1 (5 bases). Germline V gene data show CDR1 as SGHRS and CDR2 as YFSETQ. V lost 8 bases and J lost 9, with 18 bases in between. The CDR3 spans 14 residues. As DNA, the CDR3 is TGCGCCAGTGGGACCGCAGGGACCGGTTCACCCCTCCACTTT. Protein product: CASGTAGTGSPLHF.

This rearrangement joins TRBV29-1 to TRBJ2-3; D is possibly TRBD2 (5 bases). Per germline, CDR1 SQVTM and CDR2 ANQGSEA. CDR3 length: 17 residues. Trimming pared 6 bases from V and 1 base from J, leaving 23 bases between. The CDR3 is CSVTQTIQDARTDTQYF. The CDR3 nucleotides read TGCAGCGTCACCCAGACTATCCAGGATGCCCGCACAGATACGCAGTATTTT.

V is TRBV5-1 and J is TRBJ2-1, with TRBD2 matching over 10 bases. Germline trimming cut 4 bases from V and 5 bases from J; bases unmatched to any gene: 6. This CDR3 spans 15 amino acids. Germline values: CDR1 SGHRS, CDR2 YFSETQ. The CDR3 DNA sequence: TGCGCCAGCAGCCGGACTAGCGGACTCCACAATGAGCAGTTCTTC. It encodes CASSRTSGLHNEQFF. Full variable domain (missing parts from reference TRBV5-1 and TRBJ2-1): KAGVTQTPRYLIKTRGQQVTLSCSPISGHRSVSWYQQTPGQGLQFLFEYFSETQRNKGNFPGRFSGRQFSNSRSEMNVSTLELGDSALYLCASSRTSGLHNEQFFGPGTRLTVL.

This clonotype was observed a handful of times. The V call is TRBV10-3, the J call TRBJ2-5, with TRBD2 as a possible D gene (6 bases). The germline V and J ends were trimmed by 4 bases and 2 bases, with 11 bases remaining between them. CDR1 is ENHRY, CDR2 SYGVKD, per germline. The CDR3 has 14 residues. This CDR3 reads CAISVSGTQETQYF. CDR3 sequence (DNA): TGTGCCATCAGTGTATCGGGGACTCAAGAGACCCAGTACTTC.